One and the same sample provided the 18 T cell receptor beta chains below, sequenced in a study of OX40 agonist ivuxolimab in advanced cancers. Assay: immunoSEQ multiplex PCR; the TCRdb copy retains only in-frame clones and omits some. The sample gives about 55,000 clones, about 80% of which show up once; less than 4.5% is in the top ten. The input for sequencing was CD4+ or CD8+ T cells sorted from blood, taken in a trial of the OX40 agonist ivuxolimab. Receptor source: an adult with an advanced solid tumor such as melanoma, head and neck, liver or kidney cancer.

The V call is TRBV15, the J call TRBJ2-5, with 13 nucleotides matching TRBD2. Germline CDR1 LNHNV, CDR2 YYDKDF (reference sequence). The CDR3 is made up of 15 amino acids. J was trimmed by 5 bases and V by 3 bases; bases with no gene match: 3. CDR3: CATSSGLAGAETQYF. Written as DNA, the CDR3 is TGTGCCACCAGCAGCGGACTAGCGGGAGCTGAGACCCAGTACTTC. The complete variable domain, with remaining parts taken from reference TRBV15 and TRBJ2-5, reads DAMVIQNPRYQVTQFGKPVTLSCSQTLNHNVMYWYQQKSSQAPKLLFHYYDKDFNNEADTPDNFQSRRPNTSFCFLDIRSPGLGDTAMYLCATSSGLAGAETQYFGPGTRLLVL.

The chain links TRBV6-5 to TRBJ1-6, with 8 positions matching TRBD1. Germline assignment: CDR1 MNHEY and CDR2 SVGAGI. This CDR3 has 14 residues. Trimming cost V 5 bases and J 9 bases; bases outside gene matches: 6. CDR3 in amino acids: CASSGQGFGSPLHF. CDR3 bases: TGTGCCAGCAGTGGACAGGGCTTCGGTTCACCCCTCCACTTT.

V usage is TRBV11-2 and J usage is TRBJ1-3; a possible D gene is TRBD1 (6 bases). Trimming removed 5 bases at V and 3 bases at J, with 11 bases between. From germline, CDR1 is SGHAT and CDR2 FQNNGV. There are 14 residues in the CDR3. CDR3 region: CASSTRQVGNTIYF. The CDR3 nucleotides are TGTGCCAGCAGCACTCGACAGGTTGGAAACACCATATATTTT.

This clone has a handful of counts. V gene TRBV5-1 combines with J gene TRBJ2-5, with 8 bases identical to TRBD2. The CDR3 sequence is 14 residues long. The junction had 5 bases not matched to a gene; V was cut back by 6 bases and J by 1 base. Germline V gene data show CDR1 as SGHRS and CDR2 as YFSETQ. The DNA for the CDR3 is TGCGCCAGCACCGGGGGGGGAGCCCAAGAGACCCAGTACTTC. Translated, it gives CASTGGGAQETQYF.

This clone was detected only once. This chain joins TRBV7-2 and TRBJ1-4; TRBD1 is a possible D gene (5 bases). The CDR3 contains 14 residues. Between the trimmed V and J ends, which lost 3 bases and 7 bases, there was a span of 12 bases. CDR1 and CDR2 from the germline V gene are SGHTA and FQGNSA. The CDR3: CASSFGGSSEKLFF. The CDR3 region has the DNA TGTGCCAGCAGCTTCGGGGGTAGTTCTGAAAAACTGTTTTTT.

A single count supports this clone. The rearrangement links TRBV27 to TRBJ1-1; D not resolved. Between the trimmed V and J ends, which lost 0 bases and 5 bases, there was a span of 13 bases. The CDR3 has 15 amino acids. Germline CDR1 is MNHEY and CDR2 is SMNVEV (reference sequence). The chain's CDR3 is CASSLSPSRGTEAFF. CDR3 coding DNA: TGTGCCAGCAGTTTATCCCCCAGTCGCGGGACTGAAGCTTTCTTT.

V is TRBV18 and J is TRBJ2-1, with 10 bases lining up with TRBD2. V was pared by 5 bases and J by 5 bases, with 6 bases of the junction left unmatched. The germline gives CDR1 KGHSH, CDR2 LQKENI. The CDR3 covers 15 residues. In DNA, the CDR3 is TGTGCCAGCTCATCCCGGACTAGCGGTAACAATGAGCAGTTCTTC. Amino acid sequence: CASSSRTSGNNEQFF.

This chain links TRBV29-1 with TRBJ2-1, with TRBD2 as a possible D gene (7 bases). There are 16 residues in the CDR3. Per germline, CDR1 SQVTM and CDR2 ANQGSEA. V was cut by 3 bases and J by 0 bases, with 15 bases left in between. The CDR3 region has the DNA TGCAGCGTTGATAGGGAAGGGGGGGGCTCCTACAATGAGCAGTTCTTC. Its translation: CSVDREGGGSYNEQFF.

The CDR3 DNA reads as TGTGCCAGTAGTATGGCGGGGACATCTGGCTACACCTTC. It yields the protein CASSMAGTSGYTF. This chain joins TRBV19 and TRBJ1-2; D is perhaps TRBD1 (6 bases). The V and J ends lost 3 bases and 7 bases respectively, with 12 bases between them. Germline assignment: CDR1 LNHDA and CDR2 SQIVND (reference sequence). CDR3 length: 13 amino acids. The whole variable domain, filled in from reference TRBV19 and TRBJ1-2, reads DGGITQSPKYLFRKEGQNVTLSCEQNLNHDAMYWYRQDPGQGLRLIYYSQIVNDFQKGDIAEGYSVSREKKESFPLTVTSAQKNPTAFYLCASSMAGTSGYTFGSGTRLTVV.

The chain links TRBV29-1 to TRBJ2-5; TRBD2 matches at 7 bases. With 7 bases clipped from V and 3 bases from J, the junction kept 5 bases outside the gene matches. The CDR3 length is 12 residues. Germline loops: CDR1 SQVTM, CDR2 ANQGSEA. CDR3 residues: CSAWGGEETQYF. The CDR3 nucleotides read TGCAGCGCCTGGGGGGGGGAAGAGACCCAGTACTTC.

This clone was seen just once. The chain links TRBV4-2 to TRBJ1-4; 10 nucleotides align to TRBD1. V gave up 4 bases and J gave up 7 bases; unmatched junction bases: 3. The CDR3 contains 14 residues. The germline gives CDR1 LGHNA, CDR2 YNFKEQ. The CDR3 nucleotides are TGTGCCAGCAGCCTCGGACAGGGGGGTGAAAAACTGTTTTTT. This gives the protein CASSLGQGGEKLFF.

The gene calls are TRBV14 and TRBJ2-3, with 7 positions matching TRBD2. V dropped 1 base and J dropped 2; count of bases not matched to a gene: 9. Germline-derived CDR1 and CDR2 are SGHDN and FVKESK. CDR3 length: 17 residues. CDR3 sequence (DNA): TGTGCCAGCAGCCAAGGGTGGCTAGCGGTTTCCACAGATACGCAGTATTTT. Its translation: CASSQGWLAVSTDTQYF.

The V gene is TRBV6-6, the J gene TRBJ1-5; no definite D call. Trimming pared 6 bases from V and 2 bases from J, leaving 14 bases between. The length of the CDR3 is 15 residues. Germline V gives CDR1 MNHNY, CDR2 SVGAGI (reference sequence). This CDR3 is CASRSDRLGNQPQHF. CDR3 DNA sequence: TGTGCCAGCAGATCTGACCGTTTGGGCAATCAGCCCCAGCATTTT.

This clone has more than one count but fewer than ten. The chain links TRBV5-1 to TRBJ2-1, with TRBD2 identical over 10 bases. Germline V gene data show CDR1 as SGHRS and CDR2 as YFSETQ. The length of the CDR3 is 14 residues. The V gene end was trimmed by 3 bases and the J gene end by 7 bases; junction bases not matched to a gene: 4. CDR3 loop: CASSSGLAKNEQFF. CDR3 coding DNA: TGCGCCAGCAGCTCGGGACTAGCGAAGAATGAGCAGTTCTTC.

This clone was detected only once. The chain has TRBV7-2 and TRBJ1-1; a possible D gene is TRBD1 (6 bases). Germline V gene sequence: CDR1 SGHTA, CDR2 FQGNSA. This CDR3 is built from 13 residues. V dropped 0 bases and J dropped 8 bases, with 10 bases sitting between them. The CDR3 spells CASSLAGQREAFF. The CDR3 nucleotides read TGTGCCAGCAGCTTAGCTGGACAGAGAGAAGCTTTCTTT. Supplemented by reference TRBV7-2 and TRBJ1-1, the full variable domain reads GAGVSQSPSNKVTEKGKDVELRCDPISGHTALYWYRQSLGQGLEFLIYFQGNSAPDKSGLPSDRFSAERTGGSVSTLTIQRTQQEDSAVYLCASSLAGQREAFFGQGTRLTVV.

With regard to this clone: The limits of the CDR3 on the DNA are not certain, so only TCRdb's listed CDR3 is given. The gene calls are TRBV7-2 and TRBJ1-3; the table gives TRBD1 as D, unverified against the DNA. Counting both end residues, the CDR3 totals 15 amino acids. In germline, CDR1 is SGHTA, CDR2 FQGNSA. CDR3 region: CASSGFGTGARSLYF.

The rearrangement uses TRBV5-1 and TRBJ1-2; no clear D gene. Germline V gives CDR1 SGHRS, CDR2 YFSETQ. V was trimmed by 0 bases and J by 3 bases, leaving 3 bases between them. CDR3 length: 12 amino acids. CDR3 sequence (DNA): TGCGCCAGCAGCTTGGAGGACTATGGCTACACCTTC. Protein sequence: CASSLEDYGYTF.

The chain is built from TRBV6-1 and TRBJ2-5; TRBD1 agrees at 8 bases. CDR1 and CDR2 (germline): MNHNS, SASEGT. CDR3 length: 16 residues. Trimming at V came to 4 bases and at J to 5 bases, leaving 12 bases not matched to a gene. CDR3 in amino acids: CASSGSRTGSGETQYF. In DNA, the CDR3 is TGTGCCAGCAGTGGGAGCAGGACAGGGTCGGGGGAGACCCAGTACTTC.